Presented here are 5 T cell receptor beta chains from one specimen sequenced in a study of T cells after yellow fever vaccination. TCRdb recomputed calls from the 5' RACE reads with MiXCR, one row per CDR3 protein. Seen here are 500,000 to 650,000 distinct CDR3 sequences, over 9% observed once, and the top ten hold under 15%. The sequencing used PBMCs, collected on the day of the yellow fever booster vaccination. The receptors shown here come from a young man who received the YFV17D yellow fever vaccine.

This clonotype has ten or more counts. This rearrangement joins TRBV5-6 to TRBJ2-5; TRBD2 might be the D (6 bases). The CDR3 is made up of 15 amino acids. Trimming stripped 6 bases from V and 5 bases from J, with 20 bases between. CDR1 and CDR2 (germline): SGHDT, YYEEEE. The CDR3 spells CASNLRWRGEETQYF. CDR3 bases: TGTGCCAGCAACCTCCGCTGGAGGGGCGAGGAGACCCAGTACTTC.

At least ten counts were recorded for this clonotype. The chain is built from TRBV12-3 or TRBV12-4 and TRBJ2-7; 7 positions agree with TRBD1. The trim removed 4 bases at V and 0 bases at J, leaving 9 bases unmatched. This CDR3 has 16 amino acids. Here the CDR3 reads CASSSFWTGPSYEQYF. The CDR3 DNA is TGTGCCAGCAGTTCTTTCTGGACAGGTCCCTCCTACGAGCAGTACTTC.

The chain couples TRBV5-4 to TRBJ2-2, with 9 bases aligning to TRBD2. V lost 2 bases and J lost 3; bases outside the gene matches: 2. The CDR3 totals 15 residues. Germline lookup yields CDR1 SGHNT and CDR2 YYREEE (reference sequence). This CDR3 reads CASSLAGGDTGELFF. As DNA, the CDR3 is TGTGCCAGCAGCTTAGCGGGAGGTGACACCGGGGAGCTGTTTTTT.

There are a few counts of this clonotype. The rearrangement links TRBV20-1 to TRBJ2-7; the match to TRBD1 covers 7 bases. With V trimmed by 3 bases and J by 4 bases, 9 bases remained unmatched. In germline, CDR1 is DFQATT, CDR2 SNEGSKA (reference sequence). The CDR3 length is 14 residues. The CDR3 nucleotides read TGCAGTGCTAGTCCCGGGACAGAACTTTACGAGCAGTACTTC. Translation gives CSASPGTELYEQYF.

This chain connects TRBV29-1 to TRBJ2-7; 11 bases align to TRBD1. V lost 1 base and J lost 3; bases outside the gene matches: 2. This CDR3 contains 14 residues. From germline, CDR1 is SQVTM and CDR2 ANQGSEA. CDR3 coding DNA: TGCAGCGTTGAAGGGACAGGGGGCCGCTACGAGCAGTACTTC. Amino acid sequence: CSVEGTGGRYEQYF.